The source of this T cell receptor beta chain is a study of blood T cell repertoires in COVID-19. In the study overall: From T cells, B-cell-depleted T cells, or PBMCs came the material, which was cDNA or gDNA.

This clone is a singleton in its sample. In the authors' methods: Reference gene primer amplification gave estimated nucleated cell counts. Repertoires were generated with immunoSEQ multiplex PCR, while TCRdb's copy carries only in-frame clones and drops some. The V and J calls and clone size come from that table; D and trimming were worked out from the DNA. The table lists some 230,000 clones, 82% of them singletons. CDR3 length equals 14 residues. The ends were cut back, 6 bases at V and 4 bases at J, with 15 bases in the middle. Germline CDR1 reads MDHEN; CDR2 reads SYDVKM. Clinical history as reported by participants underpinned cohort assignment.

Sequenced: PBMCs or T cells enriched from blood (not recorded which). The clonotype originates from a man aged 40-49 years who had recovered from COVID-19. The chain joins TRBV28 to TRBJ1-2; a weak D match, TRBD1 (6 bases). The CDR3 loop reads CASRPGGGGYGYTF. In nucleotides, the CDR3 is TGTGCCAGCAGGCCCGGGGGGGGCGGCTATGGCTACACCTTC.